Below, 7 T cell receptor beta chains from the same sample are listed, as sequenced in a study of cytomegalovirus exposure and HLA in healthy donors. The PCR employed 60 Vbeta primers together with 13 Jbeta primers. Clones were sequenced by immunoSEQ multiplex PCR, and TCRdb holds only the in-frame ones, with some missing. This sample has fewer than 100,000 clones, with around 81% found just once. The specimen was PBMCs. These receptors all stem from a male donor in good health and CMV-seronegative.

V is TRBV10-3 and J is TRBJ2-1, with 8 bases matching TRBD1. The CDR3 spans 19 residues. The V segment lost 6 bases and the J segment 0 bases; nucleotides outside the gene matches: 16. CDR1 is ENHRY and CDR2 is SYGVKD in the germline V gene. The CDR3 bases are TGTGCCATCAGACCCCAGGGGGCGGAACTCGACAGCTCCTACAATGAGCAGTTCTTC. This sequence encodes CAIRPQGAELDSSYNEQFF.

This clone was seen a handful of times. This chain joins TRBV27 and TRBJ2-6; possibly TRBD1 for D (6 bases). Germline V gives CDR1 MNHEY, CDR2 SMNVEV (reference sequence). CDR3 length: 15 amino acids. Deletions cut 0 bases from V and 4 bases from J, with 7 bases between. CDR3 sequence reads: CASSLSGAGANVLTF. The CDR3 DNA sequence: TGTGCCAGCAGTTTATCGGGGGCAGGGGCCAACGTCCTGACTTTC.

The V call is TRBV11-3, the J call TRBJ2-7; D unclear. This CDR3 spans 13 amino acids. V shed 3 bases and J shed 5 bases, with 11 bases lying between them. Germline CDR1 and CDR2: SGHNT and YENEEA. In nucleotides, the CDR3 is TGTGCCAGCAGCTTGGGCACCTCGAACGAGCAGTACTTC. It specifies CASSLGTSNEQYF.

This chain joins TRBV5-1 and TRBJ2-4, with 7 bases aligning to TRBD2. The J segment lost 9 bases and the V segment lost 0 bases, leaving 3 bases of the junction unmatched. Germline V gene lookup returns CDR1 SGHRS and CDR2 YFSETQ. This CDR3 comprises 13 residues. CDR3 loop: CASSLAWEGIQYF. In DNA, the CDR3 is TGCGCCAGCAGCTTGGCCTGGGAGGGCATTCAGTACTTC.

The rearrangement uses TRBV7-2 and TRBJ1-5; possible D gene TRBD1, 5 bases. With 5 bases removed from V and 0 bases from J, the gap between germline ends came to 8 bases. The germline CDR1 and CDR2 sequences are SGHTA and FQGNSA. This CDR3 region has 14 residues. CDR3 residues: CASSDRSSNQPQHF. As DNA, the CDR3 is TGTGCCAGCAGCGACAGATCTAGCAATCAGCCCCAGCATTTT.

The rearrangement links TRBV16 to TRBJ2-1, with 9 positions matching TRBD1. Germline CDR1 KGHSY, CDR2 FQNENV. This CDR3 region has 16 residues. V trimming: 2 bases; J trimming: 6 bases; junction bases outside the gene matches: 8. Here the CDR3 DNA reads TGTGCCAGCAGCCAAAGTCCGGACAGGGGAATCAATGAGCAGTTCTTC. Translating it yields CASSQSPDRGINEQFF.

V and J are TRBV6-5 and TRBJ1-1; 9 bases are shared with TRBD1. CDR1 is MNHEY, CDR2 SVGAGI, per germline. J gave up 14 bases and V 7 bases, and 11 bases lay outside the gene matches. There are 12 residues in the CDR3. The CDR3 is CASTSTGGGRFF. CDR3 nucleotides: TGTGCCAGCACAAGTACAGGGGGCGGTCGGTTCTTT.